A selection of T cell receptor beta chains follows, all from one sample in a study of PD-1 blockade in mismatch repair-deficient tumors. Profiling relied on immunoSEQ multiplex PCR, and the TCRdb table lists in-frame clones only, not all of them. Of roughly 79,000 clones in the sample, about 82% were seen once. The source was peripheral blood, collected 44 weeks after starting pembrolizumab. These TCRs come from an adult with mismatch repair-deficient cancer. The CDR3 runs from the conserved cysteine through the conserved F or W. D genes are given only for firm matches. The size entry is marked missing in some rows and otherwise reads once, few, many or a size class.

abundance	j_gene	d_gene	v_gene	CDR3nt	CDR3aa
few	TRBJ2-7	.	TRBV2	TGTGCCAGCTCCCTAGGGACCCGAACGGACGAGCAGTACTTC	CASSLGTRTDEQYF
few	TRBJ2-7	.	TRBV4-1	TGCGCCAGCAGCCAAGTGGCTAGCTTCAACTACGAGCAGTACTTC	CASSQVASFNYEQYF
.	TRBJ1-1	.	TRBV7-2	TGTGCCAGCAGCTTGGTAGGGATGAACACTGAAGCTTTCTTT	CASSLVGMNTEAFF
once	TRBJ2-2	TRBD2	TRBV10-3	TGTGCCATCAGGGGGACTAGCACTTACACCGGGGAGCTGTTTTTT	CAIRGTSTYTGELFF
.	TRBJ2-5	.	TRBV14	TGTGCCAGCAGCCAAGGTGCGAGGAGCGAGACCCAGTACTTC	CASSQGARSETQYF
.	TRBJ2-7	TRBD2	TRBV5-5	TGTGCCAGCAGCTTGGGGCTAGCGGGGAGTGAGCAGTACTTC	CASSLGLAGSEQYF
.	TRBJ1-2	.	TRBV30	TGTGCCTGGAACGAAAACTATGGCTACACCTTC	CAWNENYGYTF
few	TRBJ1-3	.	TRBV4-2	TGTGCCAGCAGCCAAGAAGCGATATCTGGAAACACCATATATTTT	CASSQEAISGNTIYF
.	TRBJ2-3	TRBD1	TRBV6-1	TGTGCCAGCAGGGAAGATGGGACAGGGAGCACAGATACGCAGTATTTT	CASREDGTGSTDTQYF
.	TRBJ2-2	TRBD1	TRBV5-4	TGTGCCAGCAGCCGGGACAGAGACACCGGGGAGCTGTTTTTT	CASSRDRDTGELFF
.	TRBJ1-1	TRBD1	TRBV6-5	TGTGCCAGCAGGGGACAGGGAGAAGCTTTCTTT	CASRGQGEAFF
.	TRBJ2-7	TRBD1	TRBV5-1	TGCGCCAGCAGCACCGGGACAGGGTCCTACGAGCAGTACTTC	CASSTGTGSYEQYF
.	TRBJ2-5	.	TRBV19	TGTGCCAGTAGTATTACCCGCGGTGGGGGATCGTACCAAGAGACCCAGTACTTC	CASSITRGGGSYQETQYF
.	TRBJ2-1	TRBD1	TRBV30	TGTGCCTGGAGTTCTGGACAGGGAGAGCAGTTCTTC	CAWSSGQGEQFF
few	TRBJ1-2	TRBD1	TRBV6-1	TGTGCCAGCATCACCACCCTCCGGGACAGGGTTGGCTACACCTTC	CASITTLRDRVGYTF
few	TRBJ1-2	TRBD1	TRBV10-3	TGTGCCATCAGTCCCAACAGGGGGGATGGCTACACCTTC	CAISPNRGDGYTF
.	TRBJ2-2	TRBD2	TRBV5-4	TGTGCCAGCACCATAGCGGGGGGGGGCACCGGGGAGCTGTTTTTT	CASTIAGGGTGELFF
once	TRBJ2-1	TRBD1	TRBV10-3	TGTGCCATCAGTGAGCCTGACAGGGGGCCCTACAATGAGCAGTTCTTC	CAISEPDRGPYNEQFF
.	TRBJ1-1	.	TRBV9	TGTGCCAGCAGCGTAGGTGGGGCCGGCATGAACACTGAAGCTTTCTTT	CASSVGGAGMNTEAFF
.	TRBJ2-2	.	TRBV29-1	TGCAGCGCTGGGGACACAGAAATATTGACCGGGGAGCTGTTTTTT	CSAGDTEILTGELFF
.	TRBJ2-7	.	TRBV27	TGTGCCAGCAGTTTATCCTCATTCGCCTACGAGCAGTACTTC	CASSLSSFAYEQYF
once	TRBJ1-2	TRBD1	TRBV6-6	TGTGCCATCCGACCAGGGGGAGAGTATGGCTACACCTTC	CAIRPGGEYGYTF
.	TRBJ2-5	.	TRBV7-3	TGTGCCAGCAGCTCTCGGGGTCAAGAGACCCAGTACTTC	CASSSRGQETQYF
.	TRBJ2-1	.	TRBV5-4	TGTGCCAGCAGCGCACCCACTAGCATCTATGAGCAGTTCTTC	CASSAPTSIYEQFF
.	TRBJ2-7	TRBD2	TRBV5-6	TGTGCCAGCAGCTTAGGACTAGCGGGAAACATGTACGAGCAGTACTTC	CASSLGLAGNMYEQYF
.	TRBJ2-7	TRBD1	TRBV7-6	TGTGCCAGCAGCTCGACAGGGGAGCAGTACTTC	CASSSTGEQYF
.	TRBJ2-1	.	TRBV7-2	TGTGCCAGCAGCTCTTGGGTTTACAATGAGCAGTTCTTC	CASSSWVYNEQFF
.	TRBJ1-1	.	TRBV6-6	TGTGCCAGCAGTTACTCGAGCAGGGGCACTGAAGCTTTCTTT	CASSYSSRGTEAFF
.	TRBJ2-1	TRBD2	TRBV6-4	TGTGCCAGCAGTGGGACTAGGGGATCAAGGGAGTTCTTC	CASSGTRGSREFF
.	TRBJ2-6	TRBD1	TRBV18	TGTGCCAGCTCAGGCCGGGACAGGGAGTCGGGTGGGGCCAACGTCCTGACTTTC	CASSGRDRESGGANVLTF
.	TRBJ2-7	.	TRBV6-5	TGTGCCAGCAGTTACTCAGGGACGGATCTCTCCTACGAGCAGTACTTC	CASSYSGTDLSYEQYF
.	TRBJ2-2	.	TRBV7-3	TGCGCCAGCAGCCAAGTGGGACAGAACACCGGGGAGCTGTTTTTT	CASSQVGQNTGELFF
.	TRBJ1-1	TRBD1	TRBV9	TGTGCCAGCAGCTCACAGGGGCAAAGGGGCACTGAAGCTTTCTTT	CASSSQGQRGTEAFF
.	TRBJ2-3	.	TRBV7-2	TGTGCCAGCAGCTTAGAGGGAAAAAGCACAGATACGCAGTATTTT	CASSLEGKSTDTQYF
.	TRBJ1-1	TRBD1	TRBV9	TGTGCCAGCAGCGAACAGGGGGGGAGCACTGAAGCTTTCTTT	CASSEQGGSTEAFF